The 28 T cell receptor beta chains in this list originate from one sample, sequenced in a study of patients and donors after allogeneic stem cell transplantation. Via MiXCR, TCRdb re-called the RT-PCR reads, giving one row per CDR3 protein. The repertoire holds around 240,000 distinct CDR3 sequences, with about 14% as singletons. The material sequenced was blood, either unsorted or a sorted T cell fraction (not recorded which). These receptors came from a human donor who was either an allogeneic HSCT recipient or a stem cell or donor lymphocyte infusion donor (not recorded which). It is not recorded whose cells these are; they may come from a transplant donor.

This rearrangement joins TRBV18 to TRBJ2-7; D perhaps matches TRBD2 (5 bases). The germline CDR1 and CDR2 sequences are KGHSH and LQKENI. CDR3 size: 14 residues. V was shortened by 3 bases and J by 0 bases, with 9 bases between the two germline ends. The CDR3 coding sequence is TGTGCCAGCTCACCCCGGGGAAACTCCTACGAGCAGTACTTC. Translated, it gives CASSPRGNSYEQYF.

The table lists this clonotype with a few counts. The chain couples TRBV6-2 or TRBV6-3 to TRBJ1-1; D is ambiguous. Deletions cut 7 bases from V and 1 base from J, with 10 bases between. The germline V gene encodes CDR1 MNHEY and CDR2 SVGEGT. This CDR3 has 13 amino acids. The CDR3 reads CASKWHRNTEAFF. CDR3 DNA sequence: TGTGCCAGCAAATGGCACCGGAACACTGAAGCTTTCTTT.

The gene calls are TRBV5-5 and TRBJ2-1, with D possibly matching TRBD1 (6 bases). The CDR3 covers 14 residues. V was shortened by 4 bases and J by 10 bases, with 18 bases between the two germline ends. The V gene's germline CDR1 is SGHKS and CDR2 YYEKEE (reference sequence). CDR3 residues: CASSLQGGSVEQFF. In DNA, the CDR3 is TGTGCCAGCAGCCTTCAAGGGGGATCGGTAGAGCAGTTCTTC.

This clonotype was picked up a small number of times. The chain recombines TRBV7-9 with TRBJ2-1; 7 bases line up with TRBD1. V lost 1 base to trimming and J lost 7 bases; unmatched junction nucleotides: 7. The CDR3 has 15 residues. The germline V gene has CDR1 SEHNR and CDR2 FQNEAQ (reference sequence). For the CDR3, the DNA is TGTGCCAGCAGCTTAGAGGGGGCCTGGGCGAATGAGCAGTTCTTC. This codes for CASSLEGAWANEQFF. Full variable domain (remainder filled in from reference TRBV7-9 and TRBJ2-1): DTGVSQNPRHKITKRGQNVTFRCDPISEHNRLYWYRQTLGQGPEFLTYFQNEAQLEKSRLLSDRFSAERPKGSFSTLEIQRTEQGDSAMYLCASSLEGAWANEQFFGPGTRLTVL.

This clonotype was seen a handful of times. V is TRBV3-1 and J is TRBJ2-3; D unclear. The CDR3 runs to 15 residues. Germline V CDR1 and CDR2: LGHDT, YNNKEL (reference sequence). The V and J ends lost 4 bases and 4 bases respectively, with 15 bases between them. CDR3 nucleotide sequence: TGTGCCAGCAGCCCCGGACGTGGTTCCCCAGATACGCAGTATTTT. It is translated as CASSPGRGSPDTQYF.

This clonotype has ten or more counts. V and J are TRBV6-5 and TRBJ2-6; D call uncertain. The CDR3 totals 15 residues. CDR1 and CDR2 (germline): MNHEY, SVGAGI. Trimming removed 2 bases from V and 2 bases from J, with 7 bases in between. The CDR3 sequence: CASSYGGTGANVLTF. In nucleotides, the CDR3 is TGTGCCAGCAGTTACGGTGGGACTGGGGCCAACGTCCTGACTTTC.

The CDR3 coding sequence is TGTGCCAGCAGCCGCCGACTAGCGGGAAATACAGATACGCAGTATTTT. It specifies CASSRRLAGNTDTQYF. The V and J genes are TRBV3-1 and TRBJ2-3; 11 bases are a match to TRBD2. The CDR3 runs 16 residues. J lost 3 bases, V lost 4 bases, and 6 bases had no gene match. Germline V gives CDR1 LGHDT, CDR2 YNNKEL (reference sequence).

The chain recombines TRBV9 with TRBJ2-7; 9 bases fit TRBD1. V lost 0 bases, J lost 6 bases, and 7 bases stayed unmatched. This CDR3 contains 15 residues. Germline V gene lookup returns CDR1 SGDLS and CDR2 YYNGEE. The CDR3 protein is CASSVGPGQGSEQYF. CDR3 bases: TGTGCCAGCAGCGTAGGGCCGGGACAGGGTTCCGAGCAGTACTTC.

Written as DNA, the CDR3 is TGTGCCAGCAGTTTGGTAGCGGGAGTCTACAATGAGCAGTTCTTC. Translation: CASSLVAGVYNEQFF. The V call is TRBV28, the J call TRBJ2-1, with 9 positions matching TRBD2. CDR1 is MDHEN and CDR2 is SYDVKM in the germline V gene. Germline trimming cut 3 bases from V and 3 bases from J; bases unmatched to any gene: 3. This CDR3 region has 15 residues.

This clonotype showed up just a few times. The chain is built from TRBV20-1 and TRBJ2-1; TRBD2 might be the D (5 bases). This CDR3 spans 14 amino acids. Trimming removed 0 bases at V and 8 bases at J, with 14 bases between. CDR1 and CDR2 from the germline V gene are DFQATT and SNEGSKA (reference sequence). CDR3 region: CSARDGLARDEQFF. Here the CDR3 DNA reads TGCAGTGCTAGAGATGGGCTAGCTAGGGATGAGCAGTTCTTC.

The table lists this clonotype with many counts. V gene TRBV20-1 combines with J gene TRBJ2-3, with 7 bases lining up with TRBD2. CDR3 length: 15 residues. The germline V gene encodes CDR1 DFQATT and CDR2 SNEGSKA (reference sequence). J lost 12 bases, V lost 5 bases, and 20 bases had no gene match. CDR3 loop: CSAPGFTREGLNQYF. DNA for the CDR3: TGCAGTGCTCCAGGTTTTACGAGGGAGGGCCTTAATCAGTATTTT.

A few counts support this clonotype. The rearrangement uses TRBV15 and TRBJ2-7; 8 bases align to TRBD1. The ends lost 5 bases at V and 2 bases at J; junction bases unmatched: 8. Germline assignment: CDR1 LNHNV and CDR2 YYDKDF (reference sequence). This CDR3 is built from 15 residues. CDR3 coding DNA: TGTGCCACCAGCGTCGCGGGACAGGTAACCTACGAGCAGTACTTC. Amino acids: CATSVAGQVTYEQYF.

The chain has TRBV5-1 and TRBJ2-1, with no clear D. CDR1 and CDR2 from the germline V gene are SGHRS and YFSETQ. Trimming took off 2 bases at V and 0 bases at J, with 9 bases between the two ends. The CDR3 consists of 15 residues. The CDR3 region is CASSFYRSSYNEQFF. CDR3 DNA: TGCGCCAGCAGCTTTTATAGGAGCTCCTACAATGAGCAGTTCTTC.

The chain combines TRBV7-9 with TRBJ2-3; 7 bases map to TRBD2. The CDR3 has 15 residues. CDR1 is SEHNR and CDR2 is FQNEAQ in the germline V gene (reference sequence). V lost 5 bases, J lost 2 bases, and 7 bases stayed unmatched. CDR3 coding DNA: TGTGCCAGCAGCCCCGGGACTACCATCACAGATACGCAGTATTTT. Its protein product is CASSPGTTITDTQYF.

In its sample, this clonotype was seen a few times. The genes are TRBV5-1 and TRBJ1-2; 12 positions match TRBD1. The V and J ends lost 0 bases and 8 bases, in that order; junction bases with no gene match: 2. Per germline, CDR1 SGHRS and CDR2 YFSETQ. The CDR3 is 14 residues long. The CDR3 sequence: CASSLGDRGLGYTF. The DNA for the CDR3 is TGCGCCAGCAGCTTGGGGGACAGGGGGCTCGGCTACACCTTC. Drawing the rest from reference TRBV5-1 and TRBJ1-2, the complete variable domain is KAGVTQTPRYLIKTRGQQVTLSCSPISGHRSVSWYQQTPGQGLQFLFEYFSETQRNKGNFPGRFSGRQFSNSRSEMNVSTLELGDSALYLCASSLGDRGLGYTFGSGTRLTVV.

This clonotype was found many times. The chain links TRBV5-1 to TRBJ1-5, with TRBD1 as a possible D gene (5 bases). This CDR3 is 15 amino acids long. Trimming cost V 0 bases and J 3 bases, with 10 bases left between them. From germline, CDR1 is SGHRS and CDR2 YFSETQ. The CDR3 here is CASSLGTSYNQPQHF. The CDR3, as DNA: TGCGCCAGCAGCTTGGGGACAAGCTACAATCAGCCCCAGCATTTT.

There are many counts of this clonotype. The gene calls are TRBV5-1 and TRBJ2-1; D may be TRBD1 or TRBD2 (6 bases each). CDR3 length equals 16 residues. Looked up from germline, CDR1 is SGHRS and CDR2 is YFSETQ. V dropped 0 bases and J dropped 7 bases, with 17 bases sitting between them. CDR3 loop: CASSLAEGGTLNEQFF. The CDR3 nucleotides read TGCGCCAGCAGCTTGGCCGAGGGGGGCACCTTGAATGAGCAGTTCTTC.

This clonotype was found many times. V and J are TRBV6-2 or TRBV6-3 and TRBJ2-2; D gene ambiguous. V lost 0 bases to trimming and J lost 7 bases, with 6 bases between them. Germline V gives CDR1 MNHEY, CDR2 SVGEGT. This CDR3 spans 13 amino acids. The DNA for the CDR3 is TGTGCCAGCAGTTACTCGAGGCGCGGGGAGCTGTTTTTT. Its translation is CASSYSRRGELFF.

This clonotype came up many times. The chain uses TRBV6-1 and TRBJ2-3; D may be TRBD2 (5 bases). The CDR3 is 19 amino acids. V lost 3 bases, J lost 0 bases, and 22 bases lay in between. The germline gives CDR1 MNHNS, CDR2 SASEGT. CDR3 in amino acids: CASSDFGGFRRTSTDTQYF. The CDR3 nucleotides read TGTGCCAGCAGTGATTTCGGCGGCTTTCGGCGGACTAGCACAGATACGCAGTATTTT.

This clonotype was seen more than once but under ten times. The chain combines TRBV15 with TRBJ2-3; 14 bases match TRBD2. This CDR3 has 16 amino acids. From germline, CDR1 is LNHNV and CDR2 YYDKDF (reference sequence). Germline trimming cut 3 bases from V and 4 bases from J; bases unmatched to any gene: 3. The chain's CDR3 is CATSRLTSGRADTQYF. In DNA, the CDR3 is TGTGCCACCAGCAGGTTGACTAGCGGGAGGGCAGATACGCAGTATTTT.

This chain links TRBV10-3 with TRBJ2-1; D remains ambiguous. The CDR3 totals 13 residues. The germline V gene has CDR1 ENHRY and CDR2 SYGVKD. V lost 6 bases and J 4 bases, leaving 10 bases between the germline ends. The CDR3 bases are TGTGCCATCAGACGACCTTCATACAATGAGCAGTTCTTC. Amino acid sequence: CAIRRPSYNEQFF.

This chain uses TRBV30 with TRBJ1-3; 9 positions match TRBD1. The CDR3 extends over 16 amino acids. CDR1 GTSNPN and CDR2 SVGIG come from the germline V gene (reference sequence). The trim removed 1 base at V and 4 bases at J, leaving 8 bases unmatched. The CDR3 DNA sequence: TGTGCCTGGAGTGGAGACTACAGGGGGCTCGGAAACACCATATATTTT. This sequence encodes CAWSGDYRGLGNTIYF.

The table lists this clonotype with many counts. V and J are TRBV10-3 and TRBJ2-3; 10 nucleotides line up with TRBD1. V was clipped by 2 bases and J by 6 bases; unmatched bases: 8. There are 16 residues in the CDR3. The V gene's germline CDR1 is ENHRY and CDR2 SYGVKD. CDR3 DNA: TGTGCCATCAGTGAGCCGGGACAGGGGAGTAAGGATACGCAGTATTTT. Translation: CAISEPGQGSKDTQYF.

The chain employs TRBV28 and TRBJ2-1; 11 bases map to TRBD1. Germline V gene sequence: CDR1 MDHEN, CDR2 SYDVKM. CDR3 length: 15 residues. The ends lost 3 bases at V and 9 bases at J; junction bases unmatched: 7. Here the CDR3 reads CASSFRDRGVGEQFF. For the CDR3, the DNA is TGTGCCAGCAGTTTCCGGGACAGGGGGGTTGGTGAGCAGTTCTTC. Full variable domain (remainder filled in from reference TRBV28 and TRBJ2-1): DVKVTQSSRYLVKRTGEKVFLECVQDMDHENMFWYRQDPGLGLRLIYFSYDVKMKEKGDIPEGYSVSREKKERFSLILESASTNQTSMYLCASSFRDRGVGEQFFGPGTRLTVL.

This clonotype came up a few times. J is TRBJ2-3 and V is TRBV18, with 12 bases identical to TRBD2. The length of the CDR3 is 15 residues. Germline assignment: CDR1 KGHSH and CDR2 LQKENI. Trimming cost V 4 bases and J 3 bases; bases outside gene matches: 2. The CDR3 reads CASSHGLAGTDTQYF. The CDR3 region has the DNA TGTGCCAGCTCACATGGACTAGCGGGGACAGATACGCAGTATTTT.

The chain links TRBV6-1 to TRBJ2-7; either TRBD1 or TRBD2 may fit D (5 bases each). The CDR3 has 15 amino acids. CDR1 is MNHNS and CDR2 is SASEGT in the germline V gene. Deletions cut 6 bases from V and 1 base from J, with 16 bases between. This chain's CDR3 is CASSRERFASYEQYF. CDR3 sequence (DNA): TGTGCCAGCAGCAGGGAGCGGTTTGCATCCTACGAGCAGTACTTC.

This rearrangement joins TRBV20-1 to TRBJ2-2, with 7 positions matching TRBD1. This CDR3 spans 17 amino acids. Losses at the gene ends were 0 bases for V and 0 bases for J; bases not matched to a gene: 7. Germline-derived CDR1 and CDR2 are DFQATT and SNEGSKA (reference sequence). CDR3 DNA sequence: TGCAGTGCTAGAGACCCGACAGGGACAACGAACACCGGGGAGCTGTTTTTT. This encodes CSARDPTGTTNTGELFF.

This clonotype turned up a few times. The chain recombines TRBV5-1 with TRBJ2-2, with no clear D. Germline V gene sequence: CDR1 SGHRS, CDR2 YFSETQ. V dropped 0 bases and J dropped 0 bases, with 6 bases sitting between them. The CDR3 covers 15 residues. This CDR3 is CASSLAPPNTGELFF. In DNA, the CDR3 is TGCGCCAGCAGCTTGGCGCCCCCGAACACCGGGGAGCTGTTTTTT.